The 29 T cell receptor beta chains below all came from one sample that was sequenced in a study of cytomegalovirus exposure and HLA in healthy donors. PCR used 60 Vbeta primers and 13 Jbeta primers. Data came from immunoSEQ multiplex PCR; TCRdb stores just in-frame clones and leaves some out. Altogether around 100,000 clones are present, around 86% being singletons, with the ten largest covering roughly 3.5%. Material: PBMCs. The receptors stem from a female donor in good health and CMV-seropositive.

The V and J genes are TRBV29-1 and TRBJ1-3, with D unresolved. The V gene's germline CDR1 is SQVTM and CDR2 ANQGSEA. CDR3 length: 14 residues. V was cut by 4 bases and J by 0 bases, with 10 bases left in between. The CDR3 is CSVVLSDSGNTIYF. Here the CDR3 DNA reads TGCAGCGTTGTCCTGAGCGACTCTGGAAACACCATATATTTT.

V gene TRBV30 combines with J gene TRBJ1-2, with TRBD1 as a possible D gene (6 bases). The CDR3 consists of 12 residues. V shed 0 bases and J shed 8 bases, with 10 bases lying between them. Germline V gene lookup returns CDR1 GTSNPN and CDR2 SVGIG (reference sequence). The CDR3 region has the DNA TGTGCCTGGAGTGTAGGGGGTAGGGGCTACACCTTC. Protein product: CAWSVGGRGYTF.

The chain uses TRBV19 and TRBJ2-6; D uncertain. Trimming left V 5 bases short and J 0 bases short, with 8 bases between. This CDR3 has 15 residues. Germline values: CDR1 LNHDA, CDR2 SQIVND (reference sequence). The CDR3 here is CASSYRYSGANVLTF. DNA of the CDR3: TGTGCCAGTAGTTACAGATACTCTGGGGCCAACGTCCTGACTTTC.

As DNA, the CDR3 is TGTGCCAGTAGTACCTTACCGGGACAGGGAGGGAGATATAGCAATCAGCCCCAGCATTTT. As protein: CASSTLPGQGGRYSNQPQHF. The V gene is TRBV19, the J gene TRBJ1-5; 9 nucleotides line up with TRBD1. V trimming: 4 bases; J trimming: 0 bases; junction bases outside the gene matches: 16. CDR1 is LNHDA and CDR2 is SQIVND in the germline V gene (reference sequence). CDR3 size: 20 residues.

This chain uses TRBV7-8 with TRBJ2-5, with 9 bases that match TRBD2. In germline, CDR1 is SGHVS, CDR2 FQNEAQ. With 5 bases clipped from V and 7 bases from J, the junction kept 17 bases outside the gene matches. The CDR3 consists of 17 residues. CDR3 DNA sequence: TGTGCCAGCAGCCCCCGCCAGGCGGGAGGGCCTAGGCCGACCCAGTACTTC. This codes for CASSPRQAGGPRPTQYF.

The chain employs TRBV30 and TRBJ1-3, with unresolved D. This CDR3 has 13 residues. The V gene lost 2 bases and the J gene lost 0 bases, with 5 bases spanning the gap. Per germline, CDR1 GTSNPN and CDR2 SVGIG (reference sequence). The CDR3 sequence is CAWSSLSGNTIYF. The CDR3 DNA reads TGTGCCTGGAGTTCTCTCTCTGGAAACACCATATATTTT.

The rearrangement links TRBV29-1 to TRBJ2-3, with D unresolved. Between the trimmed V and J ends, which lost 7 bases and 0 bases, there was a span of 5 bases. CDR3 size: 11 residues. Germline CDR1 reads SQVTM; CDR2 reads ANQGSEA. The CDR3 DNA reads TGCAGCGAGACTAGCACAGATACGCAGTATTTT. Translation gives CSETSTDTQYF.

This chain connects TRBV5-1 to TRBJ1-3; TRBD1 agrees at 9 bases. Germline assignment: CDR1 SGHRS and CDR2 YFSETQ. The trim removed 0 bases at V and 0 bases at J, leaving 10 bases unmatched. The CDR3 is made up of 19 amino acids. In DNA, the CDR3 is TGCGCCAGCAGCTTGGAGGGACAGGGCGACAAAAGCTCTGGAAACACCATATATTTT. This gives the protein CASSLEGQGDKSSGNTIYF. Variable domain in full (rest from reference TRBV5-1 and TRBJ1-3): KAGVTQTPRYLIKTRGQQVTLSCSPISGHRSVSWYQQTPGQGLQFLFEYFSETQRNKGNFPGRFSGRQFSNSRSEMNVSTLELGDSALYLCASSLEGQGDKSSGNTIYFGEGSWLTVV.

This sequence joins TRBV2 and TRBJ2-1, with TRBD1 identical over 9 bases. Unmatched junction bases numbered 9, after V lost 7 bases and J lost 5 bases. The CDR3 consists of 15 residues. The germline gives CDR1 SNHLY, CDR2 FYNNEI. CDR3 amino acids: CASMTPGQGHNEQFF. Written as DNA, the CDR3 is TGTGCCAGCATGACACCGGGACAGGGTCACAATGAGCAGTTCTTC.

This clone was found once. The chain is built from TRBV5-6 and TRBJ2-7; TRBD1 aligns across 7 bases. CDR3 length equals 15 residues. Germline loops: CDR1 SGHDT, CDR2 YYEEEE. The J segment lost 1 base and the V segment lost 1 base, leaving 5 bases of the junction unmatched. The CDR3 loop reads CASSLRQGRSYEQYF. In DNA, the CDR3 is TGTGCCAGCAGCTTGAGACAGGGCCGTTCCTACGAGCAGTACTTC.

The chain has TRBV7-9 and TRBJ2-1; 7 nucleotides align to TRBD2. Per the germline V gene, CDR1 is SEHNR and CDR2 is FQNEAQ (reference sequence). The junction had 12 bases not matched to a gene; V was cut back by 5 bases and J by 5 bases. The CDR3 is made up of 16 amino acids. The CDR3 nucleotides are TGTGCCAGCAGCCTGAAATGGAGCGGGGTACACAATGAGCAGTTCTTC. Translated: CASSLKWSGVHNEQFF.

This chain links TRBV4-2 with TRBJ2-7, with D possibly matching TRBD2 (6 bases). Germline CDR1 is LGHNA and CDR2 is YNFKEQ. Trimming removed 5 bases from V and 1 base from J, with 12 bases in between. This CDR3 has 14 residues. The DNA of the CDR3 is TGTGCCAGCAGCAAGGGGACTGGGTCCTACGAGCAGTACTTC. It translates to CASSKGTGSYEQYF.

This chain uses TRBV6-5 with TRBJ1-1; D unresolved. Germline assignment: CDR1 MNHEY and CDR2 SVGAGI. The CDR3 totals 14 residues. The V end was cut by 4 bases, the J end by 0 bases, with 9 bases between. As DNA, the CDR3 is TGTGCCAGCAGTTTAGACGGAGTGAACACTGAAGCTTTCTTT. Amino acid sequence: CASSLDGVNTEAFF.

The V call is TRBV6-1, the J call TRBJ1-2, with 7 bases lining up with TRBD1. Germline V gene data show CDR1 as MNHNS and CDR2 as SASEGT. CDR3 size: 14 residues. The trim removed 5 bases at V and 4 bases at J, leaving 7 bases unmatched. CDR3 nucleotide sequence: TGTGCCAGCAGTTCCAGGACAGGATCCTATGGCTACACCTTC. Translated: CASSSRTGSYGYTF.

The V and J genes are TRBV25-1 and TRBJ2-2; D unresolved. Between the trimmed V and J ends, which lost 6 bases and 0 bases, there was a span of 8 bases. Germline loops: CDR1 MGHDK, CDR2 SYGVNS. The CDR3 runs 14 residues. CDR3 coding DNA: TGTGCCAGCAGCCCGCAGGCGAACACCGGGGAGCTGTTTTTT. Its protein product is CASSPQANTGELFF.

The chain joins TRBV6-1 to TRBJ2-7, with D perhaps TRBD1 (6 bases). In germline, CDR1 is MNHNS, CDR2 SASEGT. The germline V and J ends were trimmed by 0 bases and 7 bases, with 22 bases remaining between them. The CDR3 loop spans 17 amino acids. DNA of the CDR3: TGTGCCAGCAGTGAAGCTGGGGGCAGGGGATTCGGGGAAGAGCAGTACTTC. Translated: CASSEAGGRGFGEEQYF.

The count of this clone is one. This sequence joins TRBV5-4 and TRBJ1-2; 7 nucleotides agree with TRBD1. After removal of 2 bases from V and 7 bases from J, the junction contained 14 bases not matched to a gene. Looked up from germline, CDR1 is SGHNT and CDR2 is YYREEE (reference sequence). The CDR3 extends over 16 amino acids. CDR3: CASSLPETGLSGGYTF. In DNA, the CDR3 is TGTGCCAGCAGCTTACCCGAGACAGGGCTATCTGGTGGCTACACCTTC.

The chain employs TRBV10-1 and TRBJ2-1; D might be TRBD1 (6 bases). Trimming removed 1 base at V and 7 bases at J, with 8 bases between. Germline V gene lookup returns CDR1 WNHNN and CDR2 SYGVQD (reference sequence). The CDR3 sequence is 13 residues long. CDR3 residues: CASSEWTVNEQFF. CDR3 in DNA: TGCGCCAGCAGTGAGTGGACAGTAAATGAGCAGTTCTTC.

V gene TRBV5-1 combines with J gene TRBJ2-5; 9 bases align to TRBD1. V lost 4 bases, J lost 5 bases, and 9 bases stayed unmatched. The CDR3 totals 15 residues. From germline, CDR1 is SGHRS and CDR2 YFSETQ. The CDR3 loop reads CASSPRDRDGETQYF. The CDR3 region has the DNA TGCGCCAGCAGCCCCCGGGACAGGGATGGTGAGACCCAGTACTTC. Together with reference TRBV5-1 and TRBJ2-5, the CDR3 gives the full variable domain: KAGVTQTPRYLIKTRGQQVTLSCSPISGHRSVSWYQQTPGQGLQFLFEYFSETQRNKGNFPGRFSGRQFSNSRSEMNVSTLELGDSALYLCASSPRDRDGETQYFGPGTRLLVL.

The rearrangement uses TRBV5-4 and TRBJ1-2; D is perhaps TRBD1 (6 bases). CDR1 is SGHNT and CDR2 is YYREEE in the germline V gene (reference sequence). V lost 4 bases, J lost 0 bases, and 13 bases lay in between. This CDR3 has 15 residues. The DNA of the CDR3 is TGTGCCAGCAGCACAAGGACAGCAGCTAACTATGGCTACACCTTC. Its protein is CASSTRTAANYGYTF. Using reference TRBV5-4 and TRBJ1-2 for the parts outside the CDR3, the full variable domain is ETGVTQSPTHLIKTRGQQVTLRCSSQSGHNTVSWYQQALGQGPQFIFQYYREEENGRGNFPPRFSGLQFPNYSSELNVNALELDDSALYLCASSTRTAANYGYTFGSGTRLTVV.

This chain links TRBV18 with TRBJ2-7; TRBD1 aligns across 8 bases. The junction had 8 bases not matched to a gene; V was cut back by 1 base and J by 3 bases. This CDR3 region has 16 residues. Looked up from germline, CDR1 is KGHSH and CDR2 is LQKENI. The CDR3 DNA sequence: TGTGCCAGCTCACCACTGTCAGGGGGCGCACGCTACGAGCAGTACTTC. Translating gives CASSPLSGGARYEQYF.

The chain joins TRBV2 to TRBJ1-4; D not certain. The CDR3 length is 13 residues. Germline V gene data show CDR1 as SNHLY and CDR2 as FYNNEI. V shed 3 bases and J shed 7 bases, with 9 bases lying between them. CDR3 region: CASSEAGPEKLFF. The CDR3 nucleotides are TGTGCCAGCAGTGAGGCAGGCCCTGAAAAACTGTTTTTT.

The chain is built from TRBV5-1 and TRBJ1-1; no firm D call. CDR1 and CDR2 from the germline V gene are SGHRS and YFSETQ. This CDR3 contains 13 residues. V was pared by 0 bases and J by 6 bases, with 9 bases between. The CDR3: CASSLGASSEAFF. The CDR3 nucleotides read TGCGCCAGCAGCTTGGGGGCTTCGTCTGAAGCTTTCTTT.

This chain joins TRBV7-2 and TRBJ1-6; tentatively, D is TRBD1 (6 bases). This CDR3 is built from 18 residues. The germline gives CDR1 SGHTA, CDR2 FQGNSA. The V gene lost 4 bases and the J gene lost 6 bases, with 22 bases spanning the gap. The CDR3 DNA sequence: TGTGCCAGCAGCTCAAGGGGGGGCGCTTCCCTAGGTAATTCACCCCTCCACTTT. Protein: CASSSRGGASLGNSPLHF.

The chain has TRBV27 and TRBJ2-1; 7 nucleotides match TRBD2. The CDR3 runs to 16 residues. V dropped 0 bases and J dropped 2; count of bases not matched to a gene: 4. CDR1 is MNHEY, CDR2 SMNVEV, per germline (reference sequence). This CDR3 reads CASSLSAGDAYNEQFF. CDR3 bases: TGTGCCAGCAGTTTATCTGCGGGAGATGCCTACAATGAGCAGTTCTTC.

The chain recombines TRBV11-2 with TRBJ2-5; 9 nucleotides agree with TRBD2. This CDR3 contains 18 residues. V lost 1 base, J lost 5 bases, and 14 bases stayed unmatched. Germline values: CDR1 SGHAT, CDR2 FQNNGV. The DNA for the CDR3 is TGTGCCAGCAGCTTAGCAGAGACTAGCGGACACGTGGGGGAGACCCAGTACTTC. It is translated as CASSLAETSGHVGETQYF.

This clone was seen a single time. The rearrangement uses TRBV6-5 and TRBJ2-7; a weak D match, TRBD2 (5 bases). The V gene's germline CDR1 is MNHEY and CDR2 SVGAGI. V gave up 6 bases and J gave up 4 bases, with 16 bases separating them. This CDR3 contains 14 residues. The DNA of the CDR3 is TGTGCCAGCAGGCCGGGATTCACAACGTACGAGCAGTACTTC. Its translation is CASRPGFTTYEQYF.

The chain joins TRBV19 to TRBJ1-5; 7 positions match TRBD1. The trim removed 5 bases at V and 1 base at J, leaving 8 bases unmatched. Germline V gene data show CDR1 as LNHDA and CDR2 as SQIVND (reference sequence). There are 16 residues in the CDR3. The CDR3: CASSREGARSNQPQHF. The CDR3 DNA sequence: TGTGCCAGTAGTCGGGAGGGGGCGCGAAGCAATCAGCCCCAGCATTTT.

This clone was detected a few times. The rearrangement links TRBV7-7 to TRBJ2-1, with D perhaps TRBD1 (6 bases). This CDR3 is built from 14 residues. Per the germline V gene, CDR1 is SSHAT and CDR2 is FNYEAQ (reference sequence). V lost 2 bases, J lost 3 bases, and 8 bases lay in between. Here the CDR3 reads CASSLLDSYNEQFF. The DNA for the CDR3 is TGTGCCAGCAGCTTACTGGACAGCTACAATGAGCAGTTCTTC.